These 10 T cell receptor beta chains were sequenced from one sample in a study of graft-versus-host responses after intestinal transplantation. These TCRs are of unknown antigen specificity. Produced via immunoSEQ multiplex PCR; TCRdb's table is partial and in-frame only. This table has 23,000 or so clones, roughly 86% appearing once. The sample consisted of unstimulated CD8+ T cells sorted from spleen or lymph node cells, taken before transplant. Receptors were obtained from a human donor who was the organ donor for an intestinal transplant.

CDR3 protein: CASGPLGPYNSPLHF. In DNA form, the CDR3 reads TGTGCCAGTGGCCCTCTCGGCCCGTATAATTCACCCCTCCACTTT. The chain employs TRBV19 and TRBJ1-6, with D uncertain. Germline CDR1 LNHDA, CDR2 SQIVND (reference sequence). V dropped 8 bases and J dropped 4 bases, with 15 bases sitting between them. CDR3 length equals 15 residues.

This clone has just one count. V is TRBV6-5 and J is TRBJ1-2, with 8 positions matching TRBD1. This CDR3 region has 15 residues. The germline gives CDR1 MNHEY, CDR2 SVGAGI. The V gene end was trimmed by 0 bases and the J gene end by 7 bases; junction bases not matched to a gene: 7. CDR3 protein: CASSYSGTGEAGYTF. Written as DNA, the CDR3 is TGTGCCAGCAGTTACTCGGGGACAGGCGAGGCTGGCTACACCTTC.

V gene TRBV7-6 combines with J gene TRBJ2-1; no reliable D call. V gave up 0 bases and J gave up 0 bases, with 6 bases separating them. CDR1 is SGHVS, CDR2 FNYEAQ, per germline. This CDR3 comprises 15 residues. The CDR3 here is CASSLAESSYNEQFF. The CDR3 DNA is TGTGCCAGCAGCTTAGCGGAAAGCTCCTACAATGAGCAGTTCTTC.

This clone appeared once. The gene calls are TRBV7-8 and TRBJ2-7; D is undetermined. CDR1 is SGHVS, CDR2 FQNEAQ, per germline. The CDR3 consists of 11 residues. With 2 bases removed from V and 3 bases from J, the gap between germline ends came to 2 bases. CDR3 in amino acids: CASSLYYEQYF. The CDR3 DNA sequence: TGTGCCAGCAGCTTATACTACGAGCAGTACTTC.

V usage is TRBV9 and J usage is TRBJ2-3; 9 bases match TRBD2. This CDR3 contains 16 residues. CDR1 is SGDLS and CDR2 is YYNGEE in the germline V gene. Trimming at V came to 0 bases and at J to 1 base, leaving 3 bases not matched to a gene. The CDR3 bases are TGTGCCAGCAGCGTAGAGGGCGGGGGGGGCACAGATACGCAGTATTTT. Residues: CASSVEGGGGTDTQYF.

This chain connects TRBV4-1 to TRBJ1-2; D not resolved. Trimming removed 1 base at V and 8 bases at J, with 11 bases between. This CDR3 has 13 residues. Germline V gene data show CDR1 as MGHRA and CDR2 as YSYEKL. The CDR3 spells CASSQGSIGGYTF. CDR3 nucleotide sequence: TGCGCCAGCAGCCAAGGGAGTATCGGGGGCTACACCTTC.

The chain joins TRBV19 to TRBJ1-5; D is ambiguous. CDR3 length: 15 residues. Deletions cut 3 bases from V and 0 bases from J, with 9 bases between. Germline loops: CDR1 LNHDA, CDR2 SQIVND (reference sequence). The CDR3 bases are TGTGCCAGTAGTATTTTGTCAGGTAGCAATCAGCCCCAGCATTTT. This codes for CASSILSGSNQPQHF.

V and J are TRBV19 and TRBJ2-1, with 14 bases aligning to TRBD2. Trimming cost V 4 bases and J 8 bases; bases outside gene matches: 10. CDR1 and CDR2 from the germline V gene are LNHDA and SQIVND (reference sequence). This CDR3 is 17 amino acids long. Here the CDR3 reads CASSTGLAGGRGDEQFF. CDR3 sequence (DNA): TGTGCCAGTAGTACAGGACTAGCGGGAGGCCGGGGCGATGAGCAGTTCTTC.

The V call is TRBV5-1, the J call TRBJ2-3; tentative D call: TRBD2 (6 bases). CDR1 and CDR2 (germline): SGHRS, YFSETQ. Trimming left V 4 bases short and J 2 bases short, with 14 bases between. There are 15 residues in the CDR3. The CDR3 spells CASSGPGTPTDTQYF. The DNA of the CDR3 is TGCGCCAGCAGCGGGCCCGGGACTCCCACAGATACGCAGTATTTT.

The V call is TRBV9, the J call TRBJ1-1; D is possibly TRBD1 (5 bases). CDR1 SGDLS and CDR2 YYNGEE come from the germline V gene. The CDR3 runs to 16 residues. The V end was cut by 1 base, the J end by 1 base, with 14 bases between. The chain's CDR3 is CASSVSGQGSNTEAFF. CDR3 nucleotides: TGTGCCAGCAGCGTATCAGGGCAGGGTTCGAACACTGAAGCTTTCTTT.